The clone carrying this TCR beta chain was observed a single time. Its antigen is unidentified. Both 60 Vbeta primers and 13 Jbeta primers went into the PCR. Profiling relied on immunoSEQ multiplex PCR, and the TCRdb table lists in-frame clones only, not all of them. The table shows fewer than 200,000 clones, with around 80% occurring only once. The data originate from a study of cytomegalovirus exposure and HLA in healthy donors. Study observations and caveats: Later findings reportedly placed an Asian-associated ancestry cluster below the roughly 730-donor mean for N-insertions.

V shed 5 bases and J 6 bases; nucleotides not matched to a gene: 10. This CDR3 contains 15 residues. Germline V gives CDR1 SGHRS, CDR2 YFSETQ. The sequenced material came from PBMCs. The chain recombines TRBV5-1 with TRBJ2-3; 9 bases are shared with TRBD2. The receptor was derived from a man younger than 30 in good health and CMV-seropositive. The CDR3 DNA reads TGCGCCAGCAGTCGGGTAGCGGGGGATGGGGATACGCAGTATTTT. As protein: CASSRVAGDGDTQYF. The full variable domain, with the rest looked up from reference TRBV5-1 and TRBJ2-3, is KAGVTQTPRYLIKTRGQQVTLSCSPISGHRSVSWYQQTPGQGLQFLFEYFSETQRNKGNFPGRFSGRQFSNSRSEMNVSTLELGDSALYLCASSRVAGDGDTQYFGPGTRLTVL.